This is a list of T cell receptor beta chains from one sample in a study of human T cells and chemical hapten exposure. TCRdb re-analysed the RACE reads in MiXCR, keeping a single row per CDR3 protein. The table has under 110,000 distinct CDR3 sequences, 12% seen once. This specimen consisted of whole blood, obtained in connection with sensitization to the hapten diphenylcyclopropenone (DPC). The receptors originated from a woman aged 45-65 years with alopecia areata. Some clones in this sample may be carry-over from other donors' samples. The CDR3 runs from the conserved cysteine through the conserved F or W. D genes are given only for firm matches. For some rows the clone size is stated as once, few or many, or as a class when expanded; others skip it.

D	J	V	size	DNA	CDR3
-	TRBJ2-5	TRBV5-8	-	TGTGCCAGCAGCCCTCGGCACCAGCAAGAGACCCAGTACTTC	CASSPRHQQETQYF
-	TRBJ2-5	TRBV5-1	-	TGCGCCAGCCGGTACGAAGAGACCCAGTACTTC	CASRYEETQYF
TRBD1	TRBJ2-7	TRBV7-2	few	TGTGCCAGCAGCCCTACAGGGGCTTGGTGGTACTTC	CASSPTGAWWYF
TRBD1	TRBJ1-2	TRBV7-9	-	TGTGCCACCTCACCCCACGGGACAGGGACCGATGGCTACACCTTC	CATSPHGTGTDGYTF
-	TRBJ1-4	TRBV6-6	many	TGTGCCAGCAGTTACTTACCGGGGGAAAAACTGTTTTTT	CASSYLPGEKLFF
-	TRBJ1-4	TRBV7-9	-	TGTGCCAGCAGCTCTTACTGGGGGGCCCGAACTAATGAAAAACTGTTTTTT	CASSSYWGARTNEKLFF
TRBD1	TRBJ1-2	TRBV24-1	-	TGTGCCACCAGTGATGGGGCGACAGGGGAATCCTATGGCTACACCTTC	CATSDGATGESYGYTF
-	TRBJ1-2	TRBV15	-	TGTGCCACCAGCAGAGCACCAGGGGCGCGGGCCTATGGCTACACCTTC	CATSRAPGARAYGYTF
TRBD2	TRBJ2-5	TRBV12-3/TRBV12-4	-	TGTGCCAGCAGGAAACTAGCGGTAGATACCCAGTACTTC	CASRKLAVDTQYF
TRBD1	TRBJ2-3	TRBV12-3/TRBV12-4	few	TGTGCCAGCAGCCCACAGGGACAGACCGGAGATACGCAGTATTTT	CASSPQGQTGDTQYF
-	TRBJ1-2	TRBV2	few	TGTGCCAGCAGCGACGACACCGATGGCTACACCTTC	CASSDDTDGYTF